The 8 T cell receptor beta chains in this list originate from one sample, sequenced in a study of blood T cell repertoires in COVID-19. Repertoires were generated with immunoSEQ multiplex PCR, while TCRdb's copy carries only in-frame clones and drops some. The table lists some 100,000 clones, around 82% of them singletons, with under 7.5% in the top ten. Sequenced: peripheral blood. The receptor set was obtained from a man in his fifties or sixties with active or convalescent COVID-19.

V usage is TRBV11-3 and J usage is TRBJ1-6; D is undetermined. Germline lookup yields CDR1 SGHNT and CDR2 YENEEA. CDR3 size: 13 residues. V was shortened by 2 bases and J by 10 bases, with 9 bases between the two germline ends. CDR3 sequence (DNA): TGTGCCAGCAGCTTAACACAATCCTCACCCCTCCACTTT. Translated: CASSLTQSSPLHF.

The V and J genes are TRBV7-2 and TRBJ1-1; maybe TRBD1 (6 bases). From germline, CDR1 is SGHTA and CDR2 FQGNSA. V was shortened by 3 bases and J by 1 base, with 9 bases between the two germline ends. This CDR3 contains 14 residues. The CDR3 sequence is CASSLAGANTEAFF. As DNA, the CDR3 is TGTGCCAGCAGCTTGGCAGGGGCGAACACTGAAGCTTTCTTT.

The chain carries TRBV9 and TRBJ2-1; possibly TRBD1 for D (6 bases). V gave up 0 bases and J gave up 5 bases, with 12 bases separating them. Germline V gene data show CDR1 as SGDLS and CDR2 as YYNGEE. This CDR3 contains 15 residues. In DNA form, the CDR3 reads TGTGCCAGCAGCGTAGTACAGGGACCGAACAATGAGCAGTTCTTC. Its translation is CASSVVQGPNNEQFF. Combining the CDR3 with reference TRBV9 and TRBJ2-1 gives the whole variable domain DSGVTQTPKHLITATGQRVTLRCSPRSGDLSVYWYQQSLDQGLQFLIQYYNGEERAKGNILERFSAQQFPDLHSELNLSSLELGDSALYFCASSVVQGPNNEQFFGPGTRLTVL.

The CDR3 here is CASRFGGASLETQYF. As DNA, the CDR3 is TGTGCCAGCAGGTTCGGGGGGGCGAGTCTAGAGACCCAGTACTTC. The chain joins TRBV7-2 to TRBJ2-5; 8 nucleotides line up with TRBD2. This CDR3 spans 15 amino acids. V lost 6 bases to trimming and J lost 4 bases; unmatched junction nucleotides: 10. The germline V gene has CDR1 SGHTA and CDR2 FQGNSA. Full variable domain (missing parts from reference TRBV7-2 and TRBJ2-5): GAGVSQSPSNKVTEKGKDVELRCDPISGHTALYWYRQSLGQGLEFLIYFQGNSAPDKSGLPSDRFSAERTGGSVSTLTIQRTQQEDSAVYLCASRFGGASLETQYFGPGTRLLVL.

The chain is built from TRBV6-1 and TRBJ1-4; D remains ambiguous. Germline CDR1 reads MNHNS; CDR2 reads SASEGT. CDR3 length: 12 amino acids. Trimming took off 3 bases at V and 4 bases at J, with 3 bases between the two ends. Here the CDR3 DNA reads TGTGCCAGCAGTGACAGTAATGAAAAACTGTTTTTT. It codes for CASSDSNEKLFF.

The rearrangement joins TRBV27 to TRBJ2-1; D possibly corresponds to TRBD2 (5 bases). The length of the CDR3 is 13 residues. Germline V gene data show CDR1 as MNHEY and CDR2 as SMNVEV (reference sequence). V lost 6 bases, J lost 7 bases, and 13 bases lay in between. In DNA, the CDR3 is TGTGCCAGCAGACCAACGGGGTTGAATGAGCAGTTCTTC. This translates into CASRPTGLNEQFF.

The chain links TRBV7-7 to TRBJ1-5, with D possibly being TRBD1 (6 bases). The germline CDR1 and CDR2 sequences are SSHAT and FNYEAQ (reference sequence). Between the trimmed V and J ends, which lost 4 bases and 3 bases, there was a span of 16 bases. This CDR3 is 16 amino acids long. CDR3 residues: CASSSYDRRPNQPQHF. The CDR3 DNA reads TGTGCCAGCAGCTCCTATGACAGGCGACCCAATCAGCCCCAGCATTTT. The full variable domain, with the rest looked up from reference TRBV7-7 and TRBJ1-5, is GAGVSQSPRYKVTKRGQDVTLRCDPISSHATLYWYQQALGQGPEFLTYFNYEAQPDKSGLPSDRFSAERPEGSISTLTIQRTEQRDSAMYRCASSSYDRRPNQPQHFGDGTRLSIL.

The J gene is TRBJ2-1, the V gene TRBV2, with TRBD2 identical over 7 bases. Looked up from germline, CDR1 is SNHLY and CDR2 is FYNNEI. V trimming: 11 bases; J trimming: 0 bases; junction bases outside the gene matches: 13. The length of the CDR3 is 16 residues. The CDR3 DNA reads as TGTGCCGCAGTCAGCGGGGACCCAAGCTCCTACAATGAGCAGTTCTTC. This translates into CAAVSGDPSSYNEQFF.